This T cell receptor (beta chain) derives from a study of T cell responses to AZD1222 COVID-19 vaccine. Study-wide results and caveats: At baseline, seropositivity was found in only a handful of AZD1222 recipients. There were mostly white British donors and more females than males, and clonal diversity was possibly underestimated.

Notes on this clone: No antigen is known for it.

The germline CDR1 and CDR2 sequences are SNHLY and FYNNEI. This CDR3 region has 12 residues. V dropped 6 bases and J dropped 11; count of bases not matched to a gene: 9. Profiling relied on immunoSEQ multiplex PCR, and the TCRdb table lists in-frame clones only, not all of them. The sample includes 65,000 to 95,000 clones, approximately 85% of them seen just once. The receptor comes from an adult who received the AZD1222 COVID-19 vaccine. The sequencing used peripheral blood, collected 28 days after the second AZD1222 dose. The chain employs TRBV2 and TRBJ1-1, with TRBD1 matching 7 bases. The CDR3 loop is CASSPRQGAAFF. The CDR3 DNA follows: TGTGCCAGCAGCCCAAGACAGGGAGCGGCTTTCTTT.